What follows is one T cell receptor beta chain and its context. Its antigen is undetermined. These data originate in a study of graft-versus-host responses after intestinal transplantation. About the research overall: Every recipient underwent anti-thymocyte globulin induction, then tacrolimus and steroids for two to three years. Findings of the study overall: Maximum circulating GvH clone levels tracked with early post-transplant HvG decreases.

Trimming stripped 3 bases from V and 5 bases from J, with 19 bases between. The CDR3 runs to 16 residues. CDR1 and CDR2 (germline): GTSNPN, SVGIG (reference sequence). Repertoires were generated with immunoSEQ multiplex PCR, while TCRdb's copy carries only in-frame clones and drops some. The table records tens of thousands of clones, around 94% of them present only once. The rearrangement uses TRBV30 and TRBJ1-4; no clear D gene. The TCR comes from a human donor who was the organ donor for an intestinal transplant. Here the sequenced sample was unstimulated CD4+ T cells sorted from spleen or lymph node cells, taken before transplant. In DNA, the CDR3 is TGTGCCTGGAGGGTGGCCGGTAGGACGGAGAATGAAAAACTGTTTTTT. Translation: CAWRVAGRTENEKLFF.